This TCR beta chain came from a study of blood T cell repertoires in COVID-19. This clone has only one observation. Living in 24 US areas, the participants were between roughly 18 and 89 years of age. CDR1 is SQVTM, CDR2 ANQGSEA, per germline. V lost 7 bases to trimming and J lost 1 base; unmatched junction nucleotides: 8. This CDR3 comprises 14 residues. The data were produced by immunoSEQ multiplex PCR, yet TCRdb's version contains in-frame clones alone and is incomplete. The sample lists approximately 300,000 clones, approximately 90% occurring once. The source of this sequence is a woman aged 25 to 39 who had recovered from COVID-19. The sequenced material came from PBMCs or T cells enriched from blood (not recorded which). The gene calls are TRBV29-1 and TRBJ1-1, with 8 bases aligning to TRBD1. Here the CDR3 reads CSALRQGRNTEAFF. CDR3 coding DNA: TGCAGCGCCCTACGACAGGGGCGGAACACTGAAGCTTTCTTT.